The entry that follows covers one T cell receptor (beta chain) sequence. Its antigen is undetermined. The CDR3 has 14 residues. V was clipped by 2 bases and J by 2 bases, with 10 bases between them. Germline CDR1 reads SGHDT; CDR2 reads YYEEEE. This record belongs to a study of OX40 agonist ivuxolimab in advanced cancers. TCRdb's copy holds only in-frame clones and misses some; the assay was immunoSEQ multiplex PCR. The sample carries about 48,000 clones, about 81% recorded once. Findings and limits, study-wide: Normalized T-cell clonal expansion was also low in a subset of nonresponders. Determination of antigen specificity was not performed for the expanded peripheral T cells. Researchers report that CD8+ T cells had, on average, more expanded clones than CD4+.

The chain couples TRBV5-6 to TRBJ1-2; a weak D match, TRBD1 (5 bases). This clonotype was obtained from an adult with an advanced solid tumor such as melanoma, head and neck, liver or kidney cancer. The sample in question was CD4+ or CD8+ T cells sorted from blood, obtained in a trial of the OX40 agonist ivuxolimab. The DNA for the CDR3 is TGTGCCAGCAGCTTAACAGGTATCAACTATGGCTACACCTTC. Amino acid sequence: CASSLTGINYGYTF.